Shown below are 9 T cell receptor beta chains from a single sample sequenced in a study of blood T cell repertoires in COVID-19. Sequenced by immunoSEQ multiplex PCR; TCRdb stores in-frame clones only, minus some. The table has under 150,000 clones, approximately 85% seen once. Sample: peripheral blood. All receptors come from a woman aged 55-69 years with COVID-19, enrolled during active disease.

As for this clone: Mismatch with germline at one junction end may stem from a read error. In DNA form, the CDR3 reads TGTGCCAGCAGCTTGGCTTACGGGACTAGCGCAGAAGAGGCCCAGTACTTC. As protein: CASSLAYGTSAEEAQYF. The chain is built from TRBV5-5 and TRBJ2-5; 10 positions agree with TRBD2. The germline CDR1 and CDR2 sequences are SGHKS and YYEKEE (reference sequence). The CDR3 is 17 amino acids.

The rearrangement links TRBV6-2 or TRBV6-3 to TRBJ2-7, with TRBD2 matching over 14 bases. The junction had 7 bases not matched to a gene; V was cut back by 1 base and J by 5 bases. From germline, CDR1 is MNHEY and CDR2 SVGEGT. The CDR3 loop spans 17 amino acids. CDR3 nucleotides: TGTGCCAGCAGTTACTATCCCCCGGGACTAGCGGGGGACGAGCAGTACTTC. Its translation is CASSYYPPGLAGDEQYF.

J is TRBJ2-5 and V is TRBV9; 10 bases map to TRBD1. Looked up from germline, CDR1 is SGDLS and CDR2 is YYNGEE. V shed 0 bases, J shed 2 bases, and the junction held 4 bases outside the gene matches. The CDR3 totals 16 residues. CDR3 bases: TGTGCCAGCAGCGTAGATAGGGACAGGGGACAAGAGACCCAGTACTTC. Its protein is CASSVDRDRGQETQYF.

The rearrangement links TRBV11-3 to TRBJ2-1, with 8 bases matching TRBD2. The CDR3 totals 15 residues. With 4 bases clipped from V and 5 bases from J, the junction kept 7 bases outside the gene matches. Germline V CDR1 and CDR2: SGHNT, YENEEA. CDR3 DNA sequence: TGTGCCAGCAGCTCTACAGCGGGGGCCCACAATGAGCAGTTCTTC. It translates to CASSSTAGAHNEQFF. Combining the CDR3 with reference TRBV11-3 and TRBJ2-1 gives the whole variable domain EAGVVQSPRYKIIEKKQPVAFWCNPISGHNTLYWYLQNLGQGPELLIRYENEEAVDDSQLPKDRFSAERLKGVDSTLKIQPAELGDSAVYLCASSSTAGAHNEQFFGPGTRLTVL.

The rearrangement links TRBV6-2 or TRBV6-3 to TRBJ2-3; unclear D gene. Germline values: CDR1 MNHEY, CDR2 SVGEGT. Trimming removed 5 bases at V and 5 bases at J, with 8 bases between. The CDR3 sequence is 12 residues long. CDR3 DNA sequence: TGTGCCAGCAGTCTTAACAGAGATACGCAGTATTTT. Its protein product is CASSLNRDTQYF.

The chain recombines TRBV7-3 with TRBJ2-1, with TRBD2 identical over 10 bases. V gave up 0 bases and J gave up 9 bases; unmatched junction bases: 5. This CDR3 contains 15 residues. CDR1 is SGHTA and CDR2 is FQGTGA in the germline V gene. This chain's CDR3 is CASSLTAGGPAEQFF. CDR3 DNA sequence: TGTGCCAGCAGCTTAACAGCGGGGGGGCCTGCTGAGCAGTTCTTC.

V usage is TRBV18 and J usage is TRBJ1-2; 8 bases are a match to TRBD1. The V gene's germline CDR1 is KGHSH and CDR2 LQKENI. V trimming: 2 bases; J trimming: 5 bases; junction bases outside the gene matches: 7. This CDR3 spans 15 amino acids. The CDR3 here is CASSPMTGERYGYTF. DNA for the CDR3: TGTGCCAGCTCACCAATGACAGGGGAACGGTATGGCTACACCTTC. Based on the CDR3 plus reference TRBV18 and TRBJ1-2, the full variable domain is NAGVMQNPRHLVRRRGQEARLRCSPMKGHSHVYWYRQLPEEGLKFMVYLQKENIIDESGMPKERFSAEFPKEGPSILRIQQVVRGDSAAYFCASSPMTGERYGYTFGSGTRLTVV.

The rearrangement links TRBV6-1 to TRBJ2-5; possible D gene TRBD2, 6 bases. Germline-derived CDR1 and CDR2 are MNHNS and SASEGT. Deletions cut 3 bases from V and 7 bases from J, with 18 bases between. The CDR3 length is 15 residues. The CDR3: CASSDNGGEGATQYF. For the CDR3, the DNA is TGTGCCAGCAGTGATAACGGGGGAGAAGGCGCGACCCAGTACTTC.

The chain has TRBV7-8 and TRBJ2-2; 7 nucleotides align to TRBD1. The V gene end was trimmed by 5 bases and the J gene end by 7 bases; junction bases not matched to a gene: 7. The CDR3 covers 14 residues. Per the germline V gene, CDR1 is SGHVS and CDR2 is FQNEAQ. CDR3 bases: TGTGCCAGCAGCGCCGGGACAGTGATCGGGGAGCTGTTTTTT. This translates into CASSAGTVIGELFF.